The rows below give T cell receptor beta chains drawn from one sample of a study of cytomegalovirus exposure and HLA in healthy donors. The table came from immunoSEQ multiplex PCR; TCRdb's copy has only in-frame clones and leaves some out. The sample has more than 140,000 clones; around 80% are singletons. Material: PBMCs. The source of these receptors is a man under 40 in good health and CMV-seropositive. CDR3s include the opening cysteine and the closing phenylalanine or tryptophan. Fields, in order: D gene, V gene, J gene, clone size, CDR3 DNA, CDR3 protein. A D gene is named only where the DNA matches it firmly. Clone size is given for some rows only: seen once, a few or many times, or a class if the clone is expanded.

TRBD1	TRBV5-1	TRBJ2-2	-	TGCGCCAGCAGCTTTGTGACAGGGGAAGTCGGGGAGCTGTTTTTT	CASSFVTGEVGELFF
TRBD1	TRBV7-9	TRBJ2-2	-	TGTGCCAGCAGCCCAGCGGACAGGGGGGAGCTGTTTTTT	CASSPADRGELFF
TRBD1	TRBV18	TRBJ1-1	-	TGTGCCAGCTCACCCCAGGACAGGGGGCCGTGGAATTTT	CASSPQDRGPWNF
-	TRBV12-5	TRBJ1-5	-	TGTGCTAGTGGTTTAGAACAGAATCAGCCCCAGCATTTT	CASGLEQNQPQHF
-	TRBV21-1	TRBJ2-7	-	TGTGCCAGCAGCGCCCCTGAGGGAATTAGCGGGAAAAAAAGAGGCGAGCAGTACTTC	CASSAPEGISGKKRGEQYF
-	TRBV19	TRBJ1-6	-	TGTGCCAGTAGTATAGGCCTACTTCTTAATTCACCCCTCCACTTT	CASSIGLLLNSPLHF
TRBD1	TRBV4-3	TRBJ1-5	-	TGCGCCAGCAGCCAAGATCTCATAGAGGACAGGGAGGGATATAGCAATCAGCCCCAGCATTTT	CASSQDLIEDREGYSNQPQHF
-	TRBV5-6	TRBJ1-4	-	TGTGCCAGCAGCTTGGGACAGCCCTATGAAAAACTGTTTTTT	CASSLGQPYEKLFF
-	TRBV21-1	TRBJ2-5	-	TGTGCCAGCAACAACTCGCCTCGGGAGACCCAGTACTTC	CASNNSPRETQYF
TRBD2	TRBV7-2	TRBJ2-3	-	TGTGCCAGCAGCCCGGGACTAGCGGGGGGACTAGATACGCAGTATTTT	CASSPGLAGGLDTQYF
TRBD1	TRBV7-2	TRBJ2-2	-	TGTGCCAGCAGCGCGGACAGGGTGAACACCGGGGAGCTGTTTTTT	CASSADRVNTGELFF
TRBD2	TRBV27	TRBJ2-7	-	TGTGCCAGCAGCGGACTAGCGGGAGACGAGCAGTACTTC	CASSGLAGDEQYF
-	TRBV11-2	TRBJ2-2	-	TGTGCCAGCAGCTTCCAGCGGGCCTTGAACACCGGGGAGCTGTTTTTT	CASSFQRALNTGELFF
-	TRBV5-5	TRBJ1-2	-	TGTGCCAGCAGTCCAATGGGGGCCACATTTAACTATGGCTACACCTTC	CASSPMGATFNYGYTF
-	TRBV15	TRBJ2-7	-	TGTGCCACCAGCAGAGAGTACGGCTACGAGCAGTACTTC	CATSREYGYEQYF
-	TRBV4-3	TRBJ2-2	once	TGCGCCAGCAGCCAAGGGGGGGCGAACACCGGGGAGCTGTTTTTT	CASSQGGANTGELFF
-	TRBV4-1	TRBJ2-1	-	TGCGCCAGCAGCCCCACCCGAAACGGGTACAATGAGCAGTTCTTC	CASSPTRNGYNEQFF
TRBD1	TRBV4-2	TRBJ1-5	-	TGTGCCAGCAGCAACAGGGGGTCTGATCAGCCCCAGCATTTT	CASSNRGSDQPQHF
-	TRBV6-5	TRBJ2-1	-	TGTGCCAGCAGTTCCCCCCTCAGTGGAGGAGATCAGTTCTTC	CASSSPLSGGDQFF
TRBD1	TRBV5-1	TRBJ2-2	-	TGCGCCAGCAGCTTGACAGGGGGCTCCGGGGAGCTGTTTTTT	CASSLTGGSGELFF
TRBD2	TRBV6-1	TRBJ2-1	-	TGTGCCAGCACTCTCGGGACTAGGGGTTACAATGAGCAGTTCTTC	CASTLGTRGYNEQFF
-	TRBV27	TRBJ2-3	-	TGTGCCAGCAATGGGGCGAACACAGATACGCAGTATTTT	CASNGANTDTQYF
TRBD2	TRBV16	TRBJ2-7	-	TGTGCCAGCAGCCTGGGGCGGGGCGGGAGCCACGAGCAGTACTTC	CASSLGRGGSHEQYF
TRBD2	TRBV7-9	TRBJ2-3	-	TGTGCCAGCAGCTTAGCCCTTAGCGGGGGGCTTAGCACAGATACGCAGTATTTT	CASSLALSGGLSTDTQYF
-	TRBV30	TRBJ2-5	-	TGTGCCTGGGACAGCCAAGAGACCCAGTACTTC	CAWDSQETQYF
-	TRBV5-8	TRBJ1-5	-	TGTGCCAGCAGCCCTAATTGGGTACAGAACAATCAGCCCCAGCATTTT	CASSPNWVQNNQPQHF
-	TRBV7-2	TRBJ2-7	-	TGTGCCAGCAGCAAAACAGGCTACGAGCAGTACTTC	CASSKTGYEQYF
TRBD2	TRBV11-3	TRBJ2-1	-	TGTGCCAGCAGCTTAGCGGGGGGGCCCTACAATGAGCAGTTCTTC	CASSLAGGPYNEQFF
TRBD1	TRBV4-3	TRBJ2-5	-	TGCGCCAGCAGCCGACTTGACAGGGTCGGAGAGACCCAGTACTTC	CASSRLDRVGETQYF
TRBD1	TRBV6-1	TRBJ1-5	once	TGTGCCACACAGACAGGGCGAAATCAGCCCCAGCATTTT	CATQTGRNQPQHF